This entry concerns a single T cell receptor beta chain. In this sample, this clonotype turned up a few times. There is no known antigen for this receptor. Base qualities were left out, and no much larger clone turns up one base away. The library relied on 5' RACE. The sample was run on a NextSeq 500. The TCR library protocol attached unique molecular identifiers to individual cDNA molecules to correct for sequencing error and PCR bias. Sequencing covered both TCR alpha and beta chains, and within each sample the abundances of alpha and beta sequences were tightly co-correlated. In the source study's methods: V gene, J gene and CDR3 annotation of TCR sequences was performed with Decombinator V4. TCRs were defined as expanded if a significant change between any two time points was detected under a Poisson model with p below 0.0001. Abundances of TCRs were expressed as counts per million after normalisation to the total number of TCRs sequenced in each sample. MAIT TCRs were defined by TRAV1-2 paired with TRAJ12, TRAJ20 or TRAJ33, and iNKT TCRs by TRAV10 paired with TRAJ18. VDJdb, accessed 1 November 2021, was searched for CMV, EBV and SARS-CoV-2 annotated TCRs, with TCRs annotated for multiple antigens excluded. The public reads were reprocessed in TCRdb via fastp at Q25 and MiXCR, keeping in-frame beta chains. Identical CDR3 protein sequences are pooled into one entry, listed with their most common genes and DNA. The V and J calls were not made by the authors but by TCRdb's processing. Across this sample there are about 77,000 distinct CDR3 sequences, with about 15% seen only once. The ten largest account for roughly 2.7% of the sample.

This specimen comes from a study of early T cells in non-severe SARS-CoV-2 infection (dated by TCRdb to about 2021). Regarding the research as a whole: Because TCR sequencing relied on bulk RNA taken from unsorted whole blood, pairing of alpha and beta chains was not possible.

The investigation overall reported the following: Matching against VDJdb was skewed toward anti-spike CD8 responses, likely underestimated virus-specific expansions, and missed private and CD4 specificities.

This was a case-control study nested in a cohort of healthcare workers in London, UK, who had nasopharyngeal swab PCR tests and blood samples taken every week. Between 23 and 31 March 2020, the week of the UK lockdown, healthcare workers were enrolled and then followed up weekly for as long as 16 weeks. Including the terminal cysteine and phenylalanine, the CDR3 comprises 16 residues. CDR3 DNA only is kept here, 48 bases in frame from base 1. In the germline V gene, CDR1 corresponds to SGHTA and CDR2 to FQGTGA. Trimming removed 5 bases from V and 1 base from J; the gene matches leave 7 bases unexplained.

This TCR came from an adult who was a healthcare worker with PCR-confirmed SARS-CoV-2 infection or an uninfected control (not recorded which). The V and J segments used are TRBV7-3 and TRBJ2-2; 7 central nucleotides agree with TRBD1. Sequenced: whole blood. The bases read TGTGCCAGCAGCCCCACCGGGACAGTGAACACCGGGGAGCTGTTTTTT. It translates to CASSPTGTVNTGELFF.